The 13 T cell receptor beta chains below come from one sample, sequenced in a study of T cell repertoires in aging, cancer and after chemotherapy. Amplification of TCR beta used genomic DNA extracted from peripheral blood. A mixed TRB-A/B primer pool amplified rearranged TRB by multiplex touch-down PCR. TCRdb analysed the multiplex PCR reads with MiXCR anew, one entry per CDR3 protein. In the table there are around 9,600 distinct CDR3 sequences, 35% to 45% of which are singletons. The specimen sequenced was blood. The receptor source for this set is a human donor in good health.

This clonotype came up a few times. V gene TRBV13 combines with J gene TRBJ2-7; 11 bases agree with TRBD1. The trim removed 4 bases at V and 2 bases at J, leaving 1 base unmatched. The CDR3 consists of 14 residues. Per germline, CDR1 PRHDT and CDR2 FYEKMQ (reference sequence). CDR3 residues: CASSWGQGAYEQYF. As DNA, the CDR3 is TGTGCCAGCAGCTGGGGACAGGGGGCCTACGAGCAGTACTTC.

The chain uses TRBV27 and TRBJ2-5, with unresolved D. The CDR3 covers 13 residues. Germline V lookup: CDR1 MNHEY, CDR2 SMNVEV (reference sequence). Trimming shortened V by 5 bases and J by 5 bases, and 12 bases separated the two germline ends. The CDR3 DNA follows: TGTGCCAGCAGTCCCCGTGGGGTGGAGACCCAGTACTTC. This translates into CASSPRGVETQYF.

This clonotype was seen more than once but under ten times. DNA of the CDR3: TGTGCCAGTTCAACAGGGGTACTTAGCAATCAGCCCCAGCATTTT. It is translated as CASSTGVLSNQPQHF. The rearrangement links TRBV19 to TRBJ1-5, with 7 bases lining up with TRBD1. Germline V gives CDR1 LNHDA, CDR2 SQIVND (reference sequence). Germline trimming cut 8 bases from V and 0 bases from J; bases unmatched to any gene: 7. There are 15 residues in the CDR3.

The genes are TRBV13 and TRBJ2-3; 7 bases are a match to TRBD1. This CDR3 is built from 15 residues. The germline V gene has CDR1 PRHDT and CDR2 FYEKMQ (reference sequence). Germline trimming cut 4 bases from V and 4 bases from J; bases unmatched to any gene: 8. This CDR3 is CASSSPTGLADTQYF. CDR3 nucleotides: TGTGCCAGCAGCTCGCCGACAGGGTTGGCAGATACGCAGTATTTT.

The chain employs TRBV6-1 and TRBJ2-2; a weak D match, TRBD2 (6 bases). The CDR3 totals 14 residues. Germline CDR1 and CDR2: MNHNS and SASEGT. Trimming removed 4 bases at V and 6 bases at J, with 12 bases between. The CDR3 region has the DNA TGTGCCAGCAGTGGCGGGGCTTGGGCCGGGGAGCTGTTTTTT. Protein: CASSGGAWAGELFF.

DNA of the CDR3: TGTGCCAGCAGCTTGGGGCAGCAGGGCGAGCAGTACTTC. Translated: CASSLGQQGEQYF. The chain links TRBV5-4 to TRBJ2-7; perhaps TRBD1 as D (5 bases). Looked up from germline, CDR1 is SGHNT and CDR2 is YYREEE (reference sequence). This CDR3 has 13 amino acids. Trimming stripped 0 bases from V and 6 bases from J, with 10 bases between. Based on the CDR3 plus reference TRBV5-4 and TRBJ2-7, the full variable domain is ETGVTQSPTHLIKTRGQQVTLRCSSQSGHNTVSWYQQALGQGPQFIFQYYREEENGRGNFPPRFSGLQFPNYSSELNVNALELDDSALYLCASSLGQQGEQYFGPGTRLTVT.

V usage is TRBV6-5 and J usage is TRBJ2-7; a possible D gene is TRBD1 (6 bases). Germline V gives CDR1 MNHEY, CDR2 SVGAGI. The CDR3 runs 14 residues. Trimming removed 6 bases from V and 2 bases from J, with 14 bases in between. CDR3 sequence (DNA): TGTGCCAGCAGCTTAACAGGGCCCACCTACGAGCAGTACTTC. This encodes CASSLTGPTYEQYF.

The chain links TRBV20-1 to TRBJ1-2, with 7 nucleotides matching TRBD1. The ends lost 0 bases at V and 1 base at J; junction bases unmatched: 5. Per germline, CDR1 DFQATT and CDR2 SNEGSKA (reference sequence). The CDR3 covers 15 residues. The CDR3 spells CSARENRGINYGYTF. The CDR3 nucleotides are TGCAGTGCTAGAGAGAACAGGGGAATTAACTATGGCTACACCTTC.

This clonotype showed up just once. The chain carries TRBV7-2 and TRBJ2-7; D possibly corresponds to TRBD2 (5 bases). Germline V gene lookup returns CDR1 SGHTA and CDR2 FQGNSA. The CDR3 sequence is 15 residues long. The germline V and J ends were trimmed by 5 bases and 4 bases, with 18 bases remaining between them. This chain's CDR3 is CASSIVRTGKYEQYF. DNA for the CDR3: TGTGCCAGCAGCATCGTTCGGACGGGAAAGTACGAGCAGTACTTC. Complete variable domain (other parts from reference TRBV7-2 and TRBJ2-7): GAGVSQSPSNKVTEKGKDVELRCDPISGHTALYWYRQSLGQGLEFLIYFQGNSAPDKSGLPSDRFSAERTGGSVSTLTIQRTQQEDSAVYLCASSIVRTGKYEQYFGPGTRLTVT.

This clonotype is categorized as medium-sized (0.01 to 0.1%). Written as DNA, the CDR3 is TGCAGCGCAGGGGACCGAGGATACTATGGCTACACCTTC. Translated: CSAGDRGYYGYTF. This sequence joins TRBV29-1 and TRBJ1-2, with D possibly being TRBD1 (6 bases). The CDR3 covers 13 residues. CDR1 is SQVTM, CDR2 ANQGSEA, per germline. The V end was cut by 7 bases, the J end by 3 bases, with 15 bases between.

The V call is TRBV19, the J call TRBJ1-1; D remains unclear. Germline V CDR1 and CDR2: LNHDA, SQIVND (reference sequence). CDR3 length equals 13 residues. Trimming left V 4 bases short and J 3 bases short, with 9 bases between. CDR3 amino acids: CASSKVWDTEAFF. The CDR3 nucleotides are TGTGCCAGTAGTAAGGTGTGGGACACTGAAGCTTTCTTT.

The rearrangement joins TRBV19 to TRBJ2-1, with D possibly matching TRBD1 (6 bases). Trimming cost V 1 base and J 5 bases, with 12 bases left between them. Per the germline V gene, CDR1 is LNHDA and CDR2 is SQIVND (reference sequence). This CDR3 has 15 amino acids. The DNA for the CDR3 is TGTGCCAGTAGTATAGCCGGGGACACTCACAATGAGCAGTTCTTC. Residues: CASSIAGDTHNEQFF.

V usage is TRBV5-1 and J usage is TRBJ1-1; no clear D gene. The CDR3 totals 14 residues. The V end lost 0 bases, the J end lost 2 bases, and 8 bases lay between the germline ends. CDR1 is SGHRS, CDR2 YFSETQ, per germline. The CDR3, as DNA: TGCGCCAGCAGCTTGGACGCCTCTAACACTGAAGCTTTCTTT. Its translation: CASSLDASNTEAFF.